This T cell receptor beta chain was identified in a study of blood T cell repertoires in COVID-19. Study in general: Both acute and convalescent COVID-19 samples were obtained from the United States, Italy and Spain.

Some clones are missing from TCRdb's copy, which holds only in-frame ones; the method was immunoSEQ multiplex PCR. The sample consists of more than 150,000 clones, approximately 85% of them appearing once. The CDR3 runs to 11 residues. Germline V gene sequence: CDR1 DFQATT, CDR2 SNEGSKA (reference sequence). Trimming removed 5 bases from V and 4 bases from J, with 9 bases in between. Sequenced input: peripheral blood. The rearrangement links TRBV20-1 to TRBJ2-7; D remains ambiguous. This clonotype was sampled from a woman of 80 years or more with acute or convalescent COVID-19. The CDR3 DNA follows: TGCAGTGCTCCCGACTCTTACGAGCAGTACTTC. Protein product: CSAPDSYEQYF.